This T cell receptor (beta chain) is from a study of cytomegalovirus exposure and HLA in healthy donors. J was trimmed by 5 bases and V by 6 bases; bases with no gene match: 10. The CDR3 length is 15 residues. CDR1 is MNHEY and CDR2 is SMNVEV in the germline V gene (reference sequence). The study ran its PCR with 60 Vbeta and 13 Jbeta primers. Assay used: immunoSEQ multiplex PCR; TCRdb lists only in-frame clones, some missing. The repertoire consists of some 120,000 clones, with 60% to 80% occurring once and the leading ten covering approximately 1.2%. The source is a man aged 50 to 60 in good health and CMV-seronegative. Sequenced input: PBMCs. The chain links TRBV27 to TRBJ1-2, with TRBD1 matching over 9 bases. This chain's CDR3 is CASRWGTGRGYGYTF. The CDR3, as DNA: TGTGCCAGCAGATGGGGGACAGGGCGTGGGTATGGCTACACCTTC.